These 27 T cell receptor beta chains were sequenced from one sample in a study of cytomegalovirus exposure and HLA in healthy donors. PCR primers comprised 60 Vbeta and 13 Jbeta primers. The data were produced by immunoSEQ multiplex PCR, yet TCRdb's version contains in-frame clones alone and is incomplete. Of about 160,000 clones in the sample, roughly 82% were seen once. Sequenced sample: PBMCs. These receptors originate from a man aged 50-60 years in good health and CMV-seropositive.

The chain has TRBV5-1 and TRBJ1-2; perhaps TRBD1 as D (6 bases). In germline, CDR1 is SGHRS, CDR2 YFSETQ. Trimming cost V 0 bases and J 2 bases, with 11 bases left between them. The CDR3 sequence is 15 residues long. CDR3 sequence reads: CASSLDSGHNYGYTF. CDR3 DNA sequence: TGCGCCAGCAGCTTGGATTCGGGACACAACTATGGCTACACCTTC.

The chain recombines TRBV25-1 with TRBJ2-7, with D perhaps TRBD1 (5 bases). Trimming shortened V by 4 bases and J by 3 bases, and 10 bases separated the two germline ends. CDR3 length: 13 amino acids. The germline gives CDR1 MGHDK, CDR2 SYGVNS. The CDR3 loop reads CASSAQAIYEQYF. The CDR3 coding sequence is TGTGCCAGCAGTGCACAGGCGATCTACGAGCAGTACTTC.

This clone was found a few times. The chain has TRBV29-1 and TRBJ1-1; 10 bases are a match to TRBD1. The CDR3 contains 14 residues. Trimming took 0 bases from V and 4 from J; bases not matched to a gene: 2. CDR1 and CDR2 (germline): SQVTM, ANQGSEA. CDR3 sequence reads: CSVEEGQGVTEAFF. The CDR3 region has the DNA TGCAGCGTTGAAGAAGGACAGGGGGTCACTGAAGCTTTCTTT.

The genes are TRBV5-1 and TRBJ2-3, with TRBD2 identical over 8 bases. This CDR3 has 15 residues. CDR1 is SGHRS, CDR2 YFSETQ, per germline. Trimming at V came to 3 bases and at J to 1 base, leaving 4 bases not matched to a gene. DNA for the CDR3: TGCGCCAGCAGCTCGGGGGGGGGCGGCACAGATACGCAGTATTTT. Translated, it gives CASSSGGGGTDTQYF. Drawing the rest from reference TRBV5-1 and TRBJ2-3, the complete variable domain is KAGVTQTPRYLIKTRGQQVTLSCSPISGHRSVSWYQQTPGQGLQFLFEYFSETQRNKGNFPGRFSGRQFSNSRSEMNVSTLELGDSALYLCASSSGGGGTDTQYFGPGTRLTVL.

The rearrangement joins TRBV6-5 to TRBJ2-7, with TRBD2 as a possible D gene (6 bases). The germline V and J ends were trimmed by 6 bases and 6 bases, with 15 bases remaining between them. The CDR3 loop spans 13 amino acids. The germline CDR1 and CDR2 sequences are MNHEY and SVGAGI. The CDR3 loop reads CASSLGLPGEQYF. Written as DNA, the CDR3 is TGTGCCAGCAGCCTGGGACTGCCTGGCGAGCAGTACTTC.

V usage is TRBV2 and J usage is TRBJ1-6; 10 nucleotides agree with TRBD1. The V segment lost 6 bases and the J segment 8 bases; nucleotides outside the gene matches: 4. The CDR3 loop spans 14 amino acids. Germline V CDR1 and CDR2: SNHLY, FYNNEI. The CDR3 sequence: CASRRTGGHSPLHF. The DNA for the CDR3 is TGTGCCAGCAGACGGACAGGGGGTCATTCACCCCTCCACTTT.

On this clone: One end of the junction varies from germline; a read error may be responsible. This rearrangement joins TRBV6-5 to TRBJ2-1, with TRBD2 matching 10 bases. Per the germline V gene, CDR1 is MNHEY and CDR2 is SVGAGI. The CDR3 has 15 amino acids. CDR3 protein: CASSYSLTSGDPTIF. DNA of the CDR3: TGTGCCAGCAGTTACTCGTTAACTAGCGGGGACCCTACCATCTTC.

The chain uses TRBV6-5 and TRBJ2-1, with D possibly being TRBD1 (6 bases). Germline lookup yields CDR1 MNHEY and CDR2 SVGAGI. The CDR3 length is 16 residues. Trimming pared 2 bases from V and 4 bases from J, leaving 15 bases between. The CDR3: CASSYQGSHGYNEQFF. The CDR3 DNA sequence: TGTGCCAGCAGTTACCAGGGGTCCCATGGGTACAATGAGCAGTTCTTC.

A note on this clone: Compared with germline, one end of the junction differs, possibly owing to a read error. The CDR3 region has the DNA TGTGCCAGCAGTTCCCCTCATGGTAGCGCCTATGTCTACACCTTC. Protein: CASSSPHGSAYVYTF. The chain is built from TRBV28 and TRBJ1-2; D is uncertain. This CDR3 has 15 amino acids. From germline, CDR1 is MDHEN and CDR2 SYDVKM.

V gene TRBV15 combines with J gene TRBJ1-1, with D perhaps TRBD1 (5 bases). Looked up from germline, CDR1 is LNHNV and CDR2 is YYDKDF (reference sequence). Trimming left V 0 bases short and J 3 bases short, with 8 bases between. The CDR3 is 14 residues long. The CDR3 is CATSRDRGDTEAFF. CDR3 sequence (DNA): TGTGCCACCAGCAGAGATCGGGGGGACACTGAAGCTTTCTTT.

V gene TRBV19 combines with J gene TRBJ2-5; TRBD2 agrees at 8 bases. V lost 4 bases, J lost 5 bases, and 3 bases stayed unmatched. CDR3 length: 13 amino acids. Germline V gene data show CDR1 as LNHDA and CDR2 as SQIVND (reference sequence). The DNA of the CDR3 is TGTGCCAGTAGTACAGGGACTAGGGAGACCCAGTACTTC. Its protein is CASSTGTRETQYF.

In its sample, this clone was seen a few times. The CDR3 region is CASSQDGVRQNEAFF. CDR3 DNA: TGCGCCAGCAGCCAAGATGGGGTTCGACAGAATGAAGCTTTCTTT. The V call is TRBV4-3, the J call TRBJ1-1; a possible D gene is TRBD1 (5 bases). Trimming left V 0 bases short and J 7 bases short, with 15 bases between. Germline V gene sequence: CDR1 LGHNA, CDR2 YSLEER. The CDR3 contains 15 residues.

V and J are TRBV6-6 and TRBJ1-1; D call uncertain. Germline CDR1 is MNHNY and CDR2 is SVGAGI (reference sequence). Trimming cost V 5 bases and J 1 base, with 8 bases left between them. The length of the CDR3 is 13 residues. The CDR3 coding sequence is TGTGCCAGCAGTGGACGGGAGAACACTGAAGCTTTCTTT. This codes for CASSGRENTEAFF.

This clone was detected only a few times. V is TRBV5-1 and J is TRBJ1-1; D is unresolved. CDR1 and CDR2 from the germline V gene are SGHRS and YFSETQ. V was clipped by 0 bases and J by 0 bases, with 12 bases between them. This CDR3 comprises 16 residues. The CDR3: CASSLGLGGMNTEAFF. For the CDR3, the DNA is TGCGCCAGCAGCTTGGGATTGGGCGGGATGAACACTGAAGCTTTCTTT.

The J gene is TRBJ1-6, the V gene TRBV11-2; 7 positions match TRBD1. V lost 6 bases to trimming and J lost 10 bases; unmatched junction nucleotides: 9. Germline CDR1 reads SGHAT; CDR2 reads FQNNGV. The CDR3 extends over 14 amino acids. DNA for the CDR3: TGTGCCAGCAGGCTGGGGCAGGGGGGATCACCCCTCCACTTT. It yields the protein CASRLGQGGSPLHF.

J is TRBJ1-1 and V is TRBV18, with D unresolved. Germline-derived CDR1 and CDR2 are KGHSH and LQKENI. The CDR3 is 14 residues long. V was shortened by 1 base and J by 2 bases, with 8 bases between the two germline ends. CDR3 bases: TGTGCCAGCTCACCACGTCAGGCCAACACTGAAGCTTTCTTT. It yields the protein CASSPRQANTEAFF.

The chain recombines TRBV6-4 with TRBJ1-6; no clear D gene. Between the trimmed V and J ends, which lost 3 bases and 9 bases, there was a span of 9 bases. The CDR3 spans 13 residues. The germline gives CDR1 MRHNA, CDR2 SNTAGT. The CDR3 coding sequence is TGTGCCAGCAGTGAGGAGGGTAGTTCACCCCTCCACTTT. Encoded protein: CASSEEGSSPLHF.

This clone has only a few counts. The chain uses TRBV11-2 and TRBJ2-1; TRBD2 matches at 10 bases. This CDR3 comprises 15 residues. CDR1 and CDR2 (germline): SGHAT, FQNNGV. The V and J ends lost 5 bases and 8 bases, in that order; junction bases with no gene match: 9. CDR3 DNA sequence: TGTGCCAGCAGCCTGGCTCTAGCGGGAGCGGATGAGCAGTTCTTC. Translation gives CASSLALAGADEQFF.

This chain joins TRBV19 and TRBJ1-5; D is ambiguous. V gave up 7 bases and J gave up 5 bases, with 18 bases separating them. The V gene's germline CDR1 is LNHDA and CDR2 SQIVND (reference sequence). The CDR3 loop spans 15 amino acids. The CDR3 DNA reads TGTGCCAGTACCATTATACCGGGTCTATATCAGCCCCAGCATTTT. This translates into CASTIIPGLYQPQHF.

V is TRBV19 and J is TRBJ1-4; tentative D call: TRBD1 (6 bases). Germline V gene data show CDR1 as LNHDA and CDR2 as SQIVND (reference sequence). CDR3 length equals 14 residues. Trimming took 8 bases from V and 2 from J, leaving 12 bases between them. In nucleotides, the CDR3 is TGTGCCAGTGGTCCAGGGGCCACTAATGAAAAACTGTTTTTT. As protein: CASGPGATNEKLFF.

V and J are TRBV4-3 and TRBJ2-3; 8 bases agree with TRBD2. The CDR3 is 15 residues long. Germline V gives CDR1 LGHNA, CDR2 YSLEER. V was pared by 2 bases and J by 6 bases, with 7 bases of the junction left unmatched. CDR3 protein: CASSQLRGTSDTQYF. The CDR3 coding sequence is TGCGCCAGCAGCCAACTTAGGGGGACTAGTGATACGCAGTATTTT.

V gene TRBV4-2 combines with J gene TRBJ2-1, with 10 positions matching TRBD1. CDR3 size: 15 residues. Germline-derived CDR1 and CDR2 are LGHNA and YNFKEQ. J gave up 6 bases and V 3 bases, and 5 bases lay outside the gene matches. The CDR3 loop reads CASSHGTGAANEQFF. CDR3 bases: TGTGCCAGCAGCCACGGGACAGGGGCGGCCAATGAGCAGTTCTTC.

This sequence joins TRBV2 and TRBJ1-1; 7 bases map to TRBD1. The CDR3 has 14 amino acids. J gave up 10 bases and V 6 bases, and 14 bases lay outside the gene matches. The germline V gene has CDR1 SNHLY and CDR2 FYNNEI. For the CDR3, the DNA is TGTGCCAGCAGCGATATGGGACAGCTTTTCGGAGCTTTCTTT. Translating it yields CASSDMGQLFGAFF. Based on the CDR3 plus reference TRBV2 and TRBJ1-1, the full variable domain is EPEVTQTPSHQVTQMGQEVILRCVPISNHLYFYWYRQILGQKVEFLVSFYNNEISEKSEIFDDQFSVERPDGSNFTLKIRSTKLEDSAMYFCASSDMGQLFGAFFGQGTRLTVV.

A word on this clone: The junction does not match germline at one end; this may be a read error. Other DNA sequences in this sample translate to the same CDR3. V gene TRBV18 combines with J gene TRBJ2-1; perhaps TRBD1 as D (5 bases). Germline assignment: CDR1 KGHSH and CDR2 LQKENI. This CDR3 is 12 amino acids long. In DNA, the CDR3 is TGTGCCAGCTCAGAACAGGCAAATGAGCAATTCTTC. Translated, it gives CASSEQANEQFF.

This clone showed up just once. The chain carries TRBV30 and TRBJ2-3, with TRBD2 matching over 7 bases. Trimming cost V 1 base and J 2 bases; bases outside gene matches: 18. The CDR3 contains 19 residues. Per the germline V gene, CDR1 is GTSNPN and CDR2 is SVGIG (reference sequence). The CDR3 DNA follows: TGTGCCTGGAGTGGGGCCCCCCCGTGGACTAGGGCTGACACAGATACGCAGTATTTT. It encodes CAWSGAPPWTRADTDTQYF.

The J gene is TRBJ1-2, the V gene TRBV6-6, with 7 bases lining up with TRBD1. The germline V gene has CDR1 MNHNY and CDR2 SVGAGI (reference sequence). V lost 2 bases, J lost 3 bases, and 3 bases stayed unmatched. The length of the CDR3 is 14 residues. The CDR3: CASSYPGTDYGYTF. The CDR3 coding sequence is TGTGCCAGCAGTTACCCCGGGACAGACTATGGCTACACCTTC.

V and J are TRBV7-9 and TRBJ1-3, with D tentatively TRBD1 (6 bases). V was pared by 3 bases and J by 1 base, with 13 bases between. The CDR3 sequence is 16 residues long. The V gene's germline CDR1 is SEHNR and CDR2 FQNEAQ (reference sequence). The DNA of the CDR3 is TGTGCCAGCAGCTTGATTGGGACAAATTCTGGAAACACCATATATTTT. Its translation: CASSLIGTNSGNTIYF.